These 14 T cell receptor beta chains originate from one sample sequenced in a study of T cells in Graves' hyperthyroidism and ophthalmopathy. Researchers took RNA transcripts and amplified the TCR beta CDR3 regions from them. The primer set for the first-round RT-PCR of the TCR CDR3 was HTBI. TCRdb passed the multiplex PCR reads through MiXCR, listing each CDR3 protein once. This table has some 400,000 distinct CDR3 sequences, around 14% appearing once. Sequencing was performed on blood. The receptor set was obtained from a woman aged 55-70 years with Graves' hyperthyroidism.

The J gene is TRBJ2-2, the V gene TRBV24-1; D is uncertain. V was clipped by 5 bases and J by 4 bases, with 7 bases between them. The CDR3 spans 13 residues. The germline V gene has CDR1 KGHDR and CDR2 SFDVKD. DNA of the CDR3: TGTGCCACCAGTGGTCAGGCCACCGGGGAGCTGTTTTTT. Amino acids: CATSGQATGELFF.

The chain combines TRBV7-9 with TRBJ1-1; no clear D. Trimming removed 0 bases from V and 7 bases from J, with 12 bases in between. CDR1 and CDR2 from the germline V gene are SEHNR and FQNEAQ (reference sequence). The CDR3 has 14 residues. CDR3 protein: CASSLAWNRGEAFF. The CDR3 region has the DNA TGTGCCAGCAGCTTAGCGTGGAACCGGGGTGAAGCTTTCTTT.

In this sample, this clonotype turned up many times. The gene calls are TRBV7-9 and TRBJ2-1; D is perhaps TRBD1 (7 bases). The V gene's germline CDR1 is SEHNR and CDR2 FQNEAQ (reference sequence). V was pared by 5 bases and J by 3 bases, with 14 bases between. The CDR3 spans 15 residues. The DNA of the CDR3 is TGTGCCAGCAGCCCCAGGGGGGCGGGCTACAATGAGCAGTTCTTC. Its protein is CASSPRGAGYNEQFF.

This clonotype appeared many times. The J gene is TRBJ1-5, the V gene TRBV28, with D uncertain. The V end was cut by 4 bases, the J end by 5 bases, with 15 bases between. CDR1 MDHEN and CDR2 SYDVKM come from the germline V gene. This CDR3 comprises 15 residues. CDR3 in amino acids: CASSSLKMDDQPQHF. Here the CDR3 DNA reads TGTGCCAGCAGTTCGTTAAAAATGGATGATCAGCCCCAGCATTTT.

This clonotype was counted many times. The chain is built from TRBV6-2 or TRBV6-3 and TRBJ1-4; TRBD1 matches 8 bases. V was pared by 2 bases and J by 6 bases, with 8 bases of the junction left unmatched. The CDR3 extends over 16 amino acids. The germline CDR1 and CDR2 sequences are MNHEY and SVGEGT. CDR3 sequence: CASSYQDRARDEKLFF. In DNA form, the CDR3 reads TGTGCCAGCAGTTACCAGGACAGGGCGCGGGATGAAAAACTGTTTTTT.

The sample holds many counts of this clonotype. CDR3 loop: CASSLARGPLNEQFF. DNA for the CDR3: TGTGCCAGCAGCTTAGCTAGGGGCCCTCTAAATGAGCAGTTCTTC. The chain employs TRBV11-2 and TRBJ2-1; D possibly corresponds to TRBD1 (5 bases). Germline CDR1 reads SGHAT; CDR2 reads FQNNGV. The CDR3 spans 15 residues. V was trimmed by 1 base and J by 7 bases, leaving 14 bases between them. Complete variable domain (other parts from reference TRBV11-2 and TRBJ2-1): EAGVAQSPRYKIIEKRQSVAFWCNPISGHATLYWYQQILGQGPKLLIQFQNNGVVDDSQLPKDRFSAERLKGVDSTLKIQPAKLEDSAVYLCASSLARGPLNEQFFGPGTRLTVL.

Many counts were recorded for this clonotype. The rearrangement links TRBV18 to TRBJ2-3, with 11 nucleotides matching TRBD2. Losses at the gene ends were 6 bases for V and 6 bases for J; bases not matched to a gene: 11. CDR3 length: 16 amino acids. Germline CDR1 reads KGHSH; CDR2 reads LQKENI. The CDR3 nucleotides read TGTGCCAGCTCTCCTCAACTAGCGGGAGTAGAGGATACGCAGTATTTT. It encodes CASSPQLAGVEDTQYF.

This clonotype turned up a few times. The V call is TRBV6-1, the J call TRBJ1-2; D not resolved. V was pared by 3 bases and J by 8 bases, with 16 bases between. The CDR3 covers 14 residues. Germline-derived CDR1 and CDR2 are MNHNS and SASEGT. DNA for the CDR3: TGTGCCAGCAGTGACACCGGGAGAGGGAGAGGCTACACCTTC. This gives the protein CASSDTGRGRGYTF.

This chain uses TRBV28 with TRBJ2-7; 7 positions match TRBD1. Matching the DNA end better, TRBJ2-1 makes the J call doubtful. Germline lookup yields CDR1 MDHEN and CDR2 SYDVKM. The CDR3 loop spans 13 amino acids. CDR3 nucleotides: TGTGCCAGCAGCCAGGGACAGCCCTACGAGCAGTTCTTC. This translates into CASSQGQPYEQFF.

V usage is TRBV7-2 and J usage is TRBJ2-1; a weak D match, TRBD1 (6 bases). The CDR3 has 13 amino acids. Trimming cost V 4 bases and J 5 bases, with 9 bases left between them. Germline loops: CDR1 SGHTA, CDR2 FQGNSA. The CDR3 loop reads CASSSGQHNEQFF. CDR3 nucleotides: TGTGCCAGCAGCTCCGGACAGCACAATGAGCAGTTCTTC.

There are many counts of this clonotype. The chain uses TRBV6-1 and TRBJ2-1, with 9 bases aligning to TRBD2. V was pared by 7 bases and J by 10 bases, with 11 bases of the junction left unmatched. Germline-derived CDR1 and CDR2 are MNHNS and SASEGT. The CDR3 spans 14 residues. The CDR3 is CASTGLALKREQFF. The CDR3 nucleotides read TGTGCCAGCACGGGACTAGCCCTAAAAAGGGAGCAGTTCTTC.

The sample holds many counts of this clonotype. DNA of the CDR3: TGTGCCAGCAGAAGAGCGGGATCTGCCTACGAGCAGTACTTC. This encodes CASRRAGSAYEQYF. The rearrangement joins TRBV28 to TRBJ2-7; 7 nucleotides match TRBD2. Per germline, CDR1 MDHEN and CDR2 SYDVKM. The CDR3 has 14 amino acids. J was trimmed by 2 bases and V by 6 bases; bases with no gene match: 7. Full variable domain (missing parts from reference TRBV28 and TRBJ2-7): DVKVTQSSRYLVKRTGEKVFLECVQDMDHENMFWYRQDPGLGLRLIYFSYDVKMKEKGDIPEGYSVSREKKERFSLILESASTNQTSMYLCASRRAGSAYEQYFGPGTRLTVT.

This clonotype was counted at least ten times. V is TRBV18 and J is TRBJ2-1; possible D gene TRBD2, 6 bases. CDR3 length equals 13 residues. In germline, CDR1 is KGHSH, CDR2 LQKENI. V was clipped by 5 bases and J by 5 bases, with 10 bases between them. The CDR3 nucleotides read TGTGCCAGCTCAACGGGGACTGACAATGAGCAGTTCTTC. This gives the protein CASSTGTDNEQFF.

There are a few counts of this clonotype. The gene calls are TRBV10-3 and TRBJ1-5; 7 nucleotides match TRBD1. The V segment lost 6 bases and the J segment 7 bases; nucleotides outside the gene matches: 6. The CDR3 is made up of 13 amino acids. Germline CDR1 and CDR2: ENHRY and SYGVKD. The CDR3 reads CAIRPTGDQPQHF. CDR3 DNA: TGTGCCATCAGACCTACAGGGGACCAGCCCCAGCATTTT.